One sample yielded the 12 T cell receptor beta chains listed below, sequenced in a study of prognosis after radiotherapy for stage I lung cancer. It was by two-round multiplex PCR that TCR beta CDR3 was amplified from genomic DNA. Primers specific to each TRBV and TRBJ gene drove first-round PCR. TCRdb passed the multiplex PCR reads through MiXCR, listing each CDR3 protein once. The sample contains about 32,000 distinct CDR3 sequences, 42% of which appear only once. Specimen: PBMCs, collected before or after stereotactic body radiation therapy (not recorded which). These receptors originate from a donor at least 50 years old with non-small cell lung cancer.

The V gene is TRBV5-1, the J gene TRBJ1-1, with 8 nucleotides matching TRBD1. Germline-derived CDR1 and CDR2 are SGHRS and YFSETQ. CDR3 length: 16 amino acids. Trimming removed 2 bases from V and 0 bases from J; junction bases left unmatched: 6. The CDR3 here is CASSFDGQGLNTEAFF. CDR3 sequence (DNA): TGCGCCAGCAGCTTCGACGGACAGGGATTGAACACTGAAGCTTTCTTT.

This clonotype is judged medium-sized. The genes are TRBV6-1 and TRBJ2-1, with 10 bases lining up with TRBD2. This CDR3 has 15 residues. CDR1 MNHNS and CDR2 SASEGT come from the germline V gene. The V segment lost 6 bases and the J segment 0 bases; nucleotides outside the gene matches: 2. In nucleotides, the CDR3 is TGTGCCAGCAGCGTAGCGGGGGGCTCCTACAATGAGCAGTTCTTC. Amino acid sequence: CASSVAGGSYNEQFF.

To note about this clonotype: Being one base from a much bigger clone, this may be a read error. The V and J genes are TRBV7-2 and TRBJ2-5, with 7 bases matching TRBD2. From germline, CDR1 is SGHTA and CDR2 FQGNSA. The V and J ends lost 1 base and 4 bases, in that order; junction bases with no gene match: 6. CDR3 size: 15 residues. In DNA form, the CDR3 reads TGTACCAGCAGCTTAGGGGCTAGCGGAGGAGAGACCCAGTACTTC. Encoded protein: CTSSLGASGGETQYF.

This chain joins TRBV28 and TRBJ2-3; no clear D gene. Trimming stripped 10 bases from V and 2 bases from J, with 7 bases between. Per germline, CDR1 MDHEN and CDR2 SYDVKM. The CDR3 covers 11 residues. CDR3 sequence: CATEITDTQYF. The CDR3 bases are TGTGCCACCGAGATCACAGATACGCAGTATTTT. Full variable domain (rest looked up from reference TRBV28 and TRBJ2-3): DVKVTQSSRYLVKRTGEKVFLECVQDMDHENMFWYRQDPGLGLRLIYFSYDVKMKEKGDIPEGYSVSREKKERFSLILESASTNQTSMYLCATEITDTQYFGPGTRLTVL.

Regarding this clonotype: This may be a read error, as it is one base from a much larger clone. J is TRBJ2-5 and V is TRBV12-3 or TRBV12-4; D gene uncertain. Trimming cost V 6 bases and J 8 bases, with 19 bases left between them. CDR3 length equals 14 residues. The CDR3 region is CASSFVTLGVTQYF. The CDR3 bases are TGTGCCAGCAGCTTTGTGACCCTTGGGGTCACCCAGTACTTC.

Turning to this clonotype: A read error may account for a junction end that differs from germline. The chain carries TRBV5-1 and TRBJ2-3, with 7 bases matching TRBD2. This CDR3 comprises 15 residues. The V gene's germline CDR1 is SGHRS and CDR2 YFSETQ. The CDR3 loop reads CANSFGAGHSTTQYF. CDR3 nucleotides: TGCGCCAACAGCTTCGGAGCGGGGCATTCTACTACGCAGTATTTT.

This clonotype appeared a single time. This may arise from a read error, as a much more abundant clone is one base away. This chain connects TRBV5-8 to TRBJ2-5; 7 bases fit TRBD1. The V segment lost 4 bases and the J segment 5 bases; nucleotides outside the gene matches: 8. This CDR3 region has 14 residues. Per the germline V gene, CDR1 is SGHTS and CDR2 is YDEGEE. The CDR3 reads CASSRLDRSETQYF. The DNA for the CDR3 is TGTGCCAGCAGCCGTTTGGACAGGTCGGAGACCCAGTACTTC.

In its sample, this clonotype is medium-sized (0.01 to 0.1%). The chain uses TRBV6-1 and TRBJ1-2, with 7 bases fitting TRBD1. Trimming took 11 bases from V and 2 from J; bases not matched to a gene: 14. The CDR3 has 15 residues. Germline V CDR1 and CDR2: MNHNS, SASEGT. In nucleotides, the CDR3 is TGTGCCCACAAACGGGGCCAGGGGGGGAACTATGGCTACACCTTC. Its translation: CAHKRGQGGNYGYTF.

This chain connects TRBV20-1 to TRBJ1-2; maybe TRBD1 (6 bases). Germline lookup yields CDR1 DFQATT and CDR2 SNEGSKA (reference sequence). CDR3 size: 14 residues. The germline V and J ends were trimmed by 1 base and 8 bases, with 17 bases remaining between them. For the CDR3, the DNA is TGCAGTGCTAGAGTCTGGGGGCGCTTCAGAGGCTACACCTTC. It yields the protein CSARVWGRFRGYTF.

The CDR3 loop reads CASRPGQQNTEAFF. In DNA, the CDR3 is TGTGCCAGCAGGCCGGGACAGCAGAACACTGAAGCTTTCTTT. The chain has TRBV6-1 and TRBJ1-1, with TRBD1 matching 7 bases. This CDR3 is 14 amino acids long. Trimming removed 6 bases from V and 1 base from J; junction bases left unmatched: 5. CDR1 and CDR2 from the germline V gene are MNHNS and SASEGT.

The gene calls are TRBV5-1 and TRBJ2-1; a weak D match, TRBD2 (5 bases). Germline V gene data show CDR1 as SGHRS and CDR2 as YFSETQ. Between the trimmed V and J ends, which lost 1 base and 5 bases, there was a span of 16 bases. The CDR3 consists of 16 residues. CDR3 in DNA: TGCGCCAGCAGCTTGTATGACGGAGGTTGGGACAATGAGCAGTTCTTC. Protein product: CASSLYDGGWDNEQFF.

The V call is TRBV9, the J call TRBJ2-1; 7 positions match TRBD2. The V and J ends lost 0 bases and 1 base, in that order; junction bases with no gene match: 10. CDR3 size: 18 residues. Germline CDR1 reads SGDLS; CDR2 reads YYNGEE. This CDR3 is CASSVVGWAGESYNEQFF. The CDR3 DNA is TGTGCCAGCAGCGTAGTGGGTTGGGCGGGAGAGTCCTACAATGAGCAGTTCTTC.